This T cell receptor (beta chain) was recovered during a study of blood T cell repertoires in COVID-19. On the study more broadly: PBMCs, B-cell-depleted T cells, or T cells were the source of the cDNA or gDNA that made up the material.

The repertoire was sequenced with immunoSEQ multiplex PCR; TCRdb's copy has only in-frame clones and lacks some. The sample has approximately 250,000 clones, approximately 85% seen once. Those enrolled, adults aged about 18 to 89 years, came from about two dozen US areas. The length of the CDR3 is 14 residues. Trimming left V 4 bases short and J 10 bases short, with 17 bases between. Germline values: CDR1 LNHDA, CDR2 SQIVND (reference sequence). What was sequenced was PBMCs or T cells enriched from blood (not recorded which). The rearrangement links TRBV19 to TRBJ2-1, with unresolved D. The TCR originated in a woman aged 50 to 60 with acute COVID-19. The CDR3 region is CASSRLGQLLEQFF. CDR3 sequence (DNA): TGTGCCAGTAGTAGGCTAGGCCAGTTGTTGGAGCAGTTCTTC.